A single sample is the source of the 7 T cell receptor beta chains below, sequenced in a study of blood T cell repertoires in COVID-19. Some clones are missing from TCRdb's copy, which holds only in-frame ones; the method was immunoSEQ multiplex PCR. The table includes 110,000 to 150,000 clones, more than 80% detected once. The specimen sequenced was PBMCs or T cells enriched from blood (not recorded which). The receptors were gathered from a man in his fifties or sixties who had recovered from COVID-19.

The chain is built from TRBV12-3 or TRBV12-4 and TRBJ1-2, with a weak D call TRBD1 (5 bases). The CDR3 runs to 13 residues. The V end was cut by 6 bases, the J end by 2 bases, with 10 bases between. Written as DNA, the CDR3 is TGTGCCAGCAGATTCAGGGAAAACTATGGCTACACCTTC. Its translation is CASRFRENYGYTF.

This clone was counted only a few times. The chain joins TRBV18 to TRBJ1-5; D possibly corresponds to TRBD1 (5 bases). The CDR3 has 16 residues. CDR1 and CDR2 from the germline V gene are KGHSH and LQKENI. Trimming cost V 0 bases and J 2 bases, with 11 bases left between them. CDR3 protein: CASSPPGGDGNQPQHF. In nucleotides, the CDR3 is TGTGCCAGCTCACCACCGGGAGGGGATGGCAATCAGCCCCAGCATTTT.

CDR3: CASSPPSLFTDTQYF. CDR3 nucleotides: TGTGCCAGCTCACCTCCGAGTTTATTCACAGATACGCAGTATTTT. The chain couples TRBV18 to TRBJ2-3; D uncertain. The V gene's germline CDR1 is KGHSH and CDR2 LQKENI. Trimming removed 3 bases from V and 2 bases from J, with 12 bases in between. The CDR3 contains 15 residues.

DNA for the CDR3: TGTGCCACCAGTGGGAAACTAGCGGGAGTGAATGAGCAGTTCTTC. This sequence encodes CATSGKLAGVNEQFF. The chain has TRBV24-1 and TRBJ2-1; TRBD2 aligns across 11 bases. In germline, CDR1 is KGHDR, CDR2 SFDVKD. Trimming took 5 bases from V and 7 from J; bases not matched to a gene: 6. This CDR3 spans 15 amino acids.

The rearrangement joins TRBV28 to TRBJ2-6; TRBD1 aligns across 12 bases. CDR3 size: 18 residues. J gave up 3 bases and V 6 bases, and 9 bases lay outside the gene matches. Germline V gene lookup returns CDR1 MDHEN and CDR2 SYDVKM. The CDR3 reads CASRGGQGAVGGANVLTF. DNA for the CDR3: TGTGCCAGCAGAGGGGGACAGGGGGCTGTAGGTGGGGCCAACGTCCTGACTTTC.

The chain is built from TRBV25-1 and TRBJ2-7, with D possibly being TRBD1 (6 bases). Trimming stripped 4 bases from V and 4 bases from J, with 8 bases between. This CDR3 has 12 amino acids. The germline V gene has CDR1 MGHDK and CDR2 SYGVNS. The CDR3 sequence is CASSARGYEQYF. In DNA form, the CDR3 reads TGTGCCAGCAGTGCCAGGGGATACGAGCAGTACTTC.

Concerning this clone itself: A junction end diverges from the germline sequence, so it may reflect a read error. This chain links TRBV7-8 with TRBJ1-2; TRBD1 might be the D (5 bases). The germline V gene has CDR1 SGHVS and CDR2 FQNEAQ. The CDR3 is 16 residues long. The CDR3 loop is CASSVAYNPTDYGYTF. The CDR3 bases are TGTGCCAGCAGCGTAGCCTATAACCCGACAGACTATGGCTACACCTTC.